One T cell receptor (beta chain) is described in this entry. This clone was detected only once. What antigen it recognizes has not been identified. The sample holds no much larger clone one base away, and base qualities are not on file. CDR1 and CDR2, per the germline V gene (reference sequence), are SEHNR and FQNEAQ. V and J are truncated by 3 bases and 6 bases respectively, leaving an intervening sequence of 11 bases. There are 14 amino acids in the CDR3, from cysteine to phenylalanine inclusive. Kept here is only the CDR3 DNA, which spans 42 bases and is read in frame from base 1. This sample is part of a study of blood T cell repertoires in COVID-19 (dated by TCRdb to 2018 to 2021). For the study in its entirety: The collaborator samples originated in the United States, Italy and Spain and spanned the acute and convalescent phases of COVID-19. The material from the prospective study consisted of cDNA or gDNA derived from T cells, B-cell-depleted T cells, or PBMCs. Subjects who had been exposed to COVID-19, were actively infected with it, or had recovered from it provided the deeply sampled blood TCRbeta repertoires that made up the dataset. The repertoires were made available in a free public database intended to serve as a resource for research on the immune response to SARS-CoV-2. Samples came from the ongoing ImmuneRACE study (first 160 participants) plus 1,254 subjects from 6 global collaborators. Nearly every sample came with metadata listing a de-identified subject ID, COVID-19 status, age in years and sex. Where available, HLA class I and class II types were taken from metadata supplied by the sample provider and were not determined by assay-based typing. Results and caveats for the whole study, not just this receptor: How much clinical and demographic metadata was included differed by source and by participant, and the metadata was provided uncurated.

Each collaborating institution followed its own protocols to collect whole blood in K2EDTA tubes. For TCRbeta analysis, collaborators shipped samples as frozen whole blood, isolated PBMCs, or DNA extracted from either of those sample types. The immunoSEQ Assay, a bias-controlled multiplex PCR, was used to amplify TCRbeta CDR3 regions from genomic DNA. Concerning the study's data processing: Within the assay, amplification of reference gene primers was used to estimate how many nucleated cells each sample contained. Sequence reads were collapsed and filtered to measure the absolute abundance of every unique TCRbeta CDR3 rearrangement. Productive Simpson clonality was computed per sample as the square root of Simpson's diversity index over productive rearrangements. Held by TCRdb, this immuneACCESS table contains in-frame sequences only and omits some clones. Under half of the omission traces to an unresolved V gene where checked; the cause of the rest is unknown. V, J and clone size were drawn from that table, and D and trimming were deduced from the DNA. Here the sample has 150,000 to 200,000 clones; roughly four fifths occur a single time. About a tenth of the sample lies in the top ten.

The sequence links TRBV7-9 to TRBJ2-2; the D gene lacks a confident call. The receptor comes from a human donor in a cohort sampled during active COVID-19. Sequenced material: peripheral blood. The base sequence is TGTGCCAGCAGCTTTCCCCTTATAGCCGGGGAGCTGTTTTTT. Its product reads: CASSFPLIAGELFF.